This passage covers 14 T cell receptor beta chains from one sample sequenced in a study of shared clonotypes between healthy human individuals. Clones were read by immunoSEQ multiplex PCR, and TCRdb kept only the in-frame ones, dropping some. Among 850,000 to 1,200,000 clones listed, around 75% were seen once. Sample: memory CD4+ T cells sorted from blood. Subset described: CD45RA-negative fraction. The receptor set was obtained from a man aged 18 to 29 in good health.

The chain links TRBV30 to TRBJ1-5; tentative D call: TRBD1 (5 bases). Germline loops: CDR1 GTSNPN, CDR2 SVGIG (reference sequence). Trimming removed 2 bases at V and 4 bases at J, with 6 bases between. This CDR3 has 12 amino acids. The CDR3 DNA sequence: TGTGCCTGGAGTTCAGGGAATCAGCCCCAGCATTTT. Translation: CAWSSGNQPQHF.

The gene calls are TRBV28 and TRBJ2-2; 10 bases align to TRBD1. Germline V CDR1 and CDR2: MDHEN, SYDVKM. This CDR3 is 17 amino acids long. V lost 3 bases and J lost 2; bases outside the gene matches: 6. The DNA for the CDR3 is TGTGCCAGCAGTTTGGAGACAGGGGGCTTCAACACCGGGGAGCTGTTTTTT. Amino acid sequence: CASSLETGGFNTGELFF. Looking up the rest from reference TRBV28 and TRBJ2-2 gives the full variable domain: DVKVTQSSRYLVKRTGEKVFLECVQDMDHENMFWYRQDPGLGLRLIYFSYDVKMKEKGDIPEGYSVSREKKERFSLILESASTNQTSMYLCASSLETGGFNTGELFFGEGSRLTVL.

This clone was detected only once. The rearrangement uses TRBV27 and TRBJ2-3; D is undetermined. CDR3 length: 11 amino acids. Germline loops: CDR1 MNHEY, CDR2 SMNVEV (reference sequence). Trimming pared 1 base from V and 6 bases from J, leaving 2 bases between. The CDR3 protein is CASSLYDTQYF. The CDR3 DNA follows: TGTGCCAGCAGTTTATATGATACGCAGTATTTT.

The V and J genes are TRBV19 and TRBJ2-7; a weak D match, TRBD2 (6 bases). Per germline, CDR1 LNHDA and CDR2 SQIVND (reference sequence). The length of the CDR3 is 16 residues. The V and J ends lost 0 bases and 0 bases respectively, with 12 bases between them. This CDR3 is CASSIDAAGRSYEQYF. CDR3 nucleotides: TGTGCCAGTAGTATAGACGCGGCGGGGCGCTCCTACGAGCAGTACTTC.

V gene TRBV7-2 combines with J gene TRBJ2-3; tentative D call: TRBD2 (6 bases). CDR3 length: 12 amino acids. Germline CDR1 SGHTA, CDR2 FQGNSA. V was trimmed by 9 bases and J by 2 bases, leaving 9 bases between them. In DNA form, the CDR3 reads TGTGCCAGTCAGGGACTCACAGATACGCAGTATTTT. It translates to CASQGLTDTQYF.

The chain employs TRBV5-5 and TRBJ2-7; 9 nucleotides line up with TRBD1. Germline values: CDR1 SGHKS, CDR2 YYEKEE (reference sequence). The trim removed 3 bases at V and 3 bases at J, leaving 13 bases unmatched. This CDR3 has 17 amino acids. The CDR3 nucleotides are TGTGCCAGCAGCTCCGGACACAGGGGGCTTCAACTCTACGAGCAGTACTTC. This gives the protein CASSSGHRGLQLYEQYF.

The chain joins TRBV30 to TRBJ2-3; 11 positions agree with TRBD1. Germline lookup yields CDR1 GTSNPN and CDR2 SVGIG (reference sequence). The trim removed 3 bases at V and 3 bases at J, leaving 2 bases unmatched. The CDR3 covers 14 residues. As DNA, the CDR3 is TGTGCCTGGAGGGACAGGGGGCGGACAGATACGCAGTATTTT. It specifies CAWRDRGRTDTQYF. Combining the CDR3 with reference TRBV30 and TRBJ2-3 gives the whole variable domain SQTIHQWPATLVQPVGSPLSLECTVEGTSNPNLYWYRQAAGRGLQLLFYSVGIGQISSEVPQNLSASRPQDRQFILSSKKLLLSDSGFYLCAWRDRGRTDTQYFGPGTRLTVL.

This clone has only one observation. J is TRBJ2-1 and V is TRBV5-5; 8 nucleotides line up with TRBD1. The CDR3 loop spans 15 amino acids. CDR1 SGHKS and CDR2 YYEKEE come from the germline V gene (reference sequence). J was trimmed by 5 bases and V by 0 bases; bases with no gene match: 4. The CDR3 region is CASSLGTGIDNEQFF. The CDR3 DNA reads as TGTGCCAGCAGCTTGGGGACAGGGATTGACAATGAGCAGTTCTTC.

The chain employs TRBV6-1 and TRBJ1-5; D possibly corresponds to TRBD1 (6 bases). Germline V gene sequence: CDR1 MNHNS, CDR2 SASEGT. The CDR3 runs 15 residues. Trimming stripped 7 bases from V and 3 bases from J, with 16 bases between. The CDR3 DNA follows: TGTGCCAGCACCGTTTGGGGGCAGGACAATCAGCCCCAGCATTTT. This sequence encodes CASTVWGQDNQPQHF.

This rearrangement joins TRBV27 to TRBJ1-4; unclear D gene. The germline V gene encodes CDR1 MNHEY and CDR2 SMNVEV (reference sequence). The CDR3 is made up of 15 amino acids. Trimming took 5 bases from V and 7 from J, leaving 17 bases between them. CDR3 sequence reads: CASSPRRSKGEKLFF. The CDR3, as DNA: TGTGCCAGCAGTCCGCGGCGGTCGAAGGGTGAAAAACTGTTTTTT.

The genes are TRBV27 and TRBJ1-5, with 7 positions matching TRBD1. V trimming: 8 bases; J trimming: 1 base; junction bases outside the gene matches: 5. The CDR3 length is 14 residues. Germline V gene sequence: CDR1 MNHEY, CDR2 SMNVEV (reference sequence). CDR3 DNA sequence: TGTGCCAGCTCGGACAGGTGGAGCAATCAGCCCCAGCATTTT. This gives the protein CASSDRWSNQPQHF.

J is TRBJ2-7 and V is TRBV18; TRBD1 matches at 7 bases. This CDR3 is 17 amino acids long. V trimming: 0 bases; J trimming: 2 bases; junction bases outside the gene matches: 10. Germline lookup yields CDR1 KGHSH and CDR2 LQKENI. The chain's CDR3 is CASSPPGSRQGAYEQYF. The CDR3 DNA sequence: TGTGCCAGCTCACCACCGGGTTCCCGCCAGGGGGCCTACGAGCAGTACTTC.

A word on this clone: Other nucleotide sequences in the sample specify the same CDR3. V is TRBV25-1 and J is TRBJ2-7; 7 bases match TRBD1. The CDR3 extends over 14 amino acids. Germline CDR1 MGHDK, CDR2 SYGVNS. Losses at the gene ends were 5 bases for V and 1 base for J; bases not matched to a gene: 5. CDR3 in amino acids: CASSLSGGSYEQYF. The CDR3 DNA reads as TGTGCCAGCAGTTTGTCAGGGGGTTCCTACGAGCAGTACTTC.

The chain carries TRBV4-3 and TRBJ1-4; D is uncertain. Looked up from germline, CDR1 is LGHNA and CDR2 is YSLEER. CDR3 size: 13 residues. Trimming removed 0 bases from V and 7 bases from J, with 6 bases in between. The CDR3 DNA reads as TGCGCCAGCAGCCAAGATAACGGTGAAAAACTGTTTTTT. Protein: CASSQDNGEKLFF.